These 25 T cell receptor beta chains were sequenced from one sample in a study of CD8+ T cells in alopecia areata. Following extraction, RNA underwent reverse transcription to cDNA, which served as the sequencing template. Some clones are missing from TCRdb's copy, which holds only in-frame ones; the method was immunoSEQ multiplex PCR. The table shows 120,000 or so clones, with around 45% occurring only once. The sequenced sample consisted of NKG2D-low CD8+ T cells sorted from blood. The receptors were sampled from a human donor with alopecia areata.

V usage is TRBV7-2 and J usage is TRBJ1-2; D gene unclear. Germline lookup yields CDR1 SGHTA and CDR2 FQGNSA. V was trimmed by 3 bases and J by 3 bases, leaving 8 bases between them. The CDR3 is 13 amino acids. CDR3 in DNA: TGTGCCAGCAGCTTGCACTTCGACTATGGCTACACCTTC. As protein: CASSLHFDYGYTF.

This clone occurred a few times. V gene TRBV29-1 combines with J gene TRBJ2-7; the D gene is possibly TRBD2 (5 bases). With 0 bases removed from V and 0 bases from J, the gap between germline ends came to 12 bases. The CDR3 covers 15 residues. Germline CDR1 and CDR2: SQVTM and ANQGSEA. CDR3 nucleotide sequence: TGCAGCGTTGAAGACGAAACGGGAAGCTCCTACGAGCAGTACTTC. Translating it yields CSVEDETGSSYEQYF.

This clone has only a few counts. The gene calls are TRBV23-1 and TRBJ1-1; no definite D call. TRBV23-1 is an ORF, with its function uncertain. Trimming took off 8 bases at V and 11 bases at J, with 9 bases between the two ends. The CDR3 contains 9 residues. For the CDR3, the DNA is TGCGCCAGCGGCCGAGGGGCTTTCTTT. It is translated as CASGRGAFF.

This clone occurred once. The CDR3 reads CASSQDLRNQPQHF. The CDR3 DNA reads as TGCGCCAGCAGCCAAGATCTTCGTAATCAGCCCCAGCATTTT. V and J are TRBV4-1 and TRBJ1-5; D unresolved. The CDR3 has 14 amino acids. The V gene's germline CDR1 is MGHRA and CDR2 YSYEKL. Deletions cut 0 bases from V and 4 bases from J, with 7 bases between.

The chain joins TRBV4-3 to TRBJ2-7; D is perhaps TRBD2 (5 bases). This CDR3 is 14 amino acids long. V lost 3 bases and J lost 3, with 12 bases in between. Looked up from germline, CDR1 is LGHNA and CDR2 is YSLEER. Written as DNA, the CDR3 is TGCGCCAGCAGCCAGGCTGGGAGTAACTACGAGCAGTACTTC. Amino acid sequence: CASSQAGSNYEQYF.

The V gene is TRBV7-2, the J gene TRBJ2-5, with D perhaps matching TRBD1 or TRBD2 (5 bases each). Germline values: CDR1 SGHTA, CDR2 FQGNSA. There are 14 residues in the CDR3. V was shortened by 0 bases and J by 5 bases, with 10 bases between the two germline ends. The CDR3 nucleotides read TGTGCCAGCAGCTTAGCAGGGACGGGGGAGACCCAGTACTTC. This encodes CASSLAGTGETQYF.

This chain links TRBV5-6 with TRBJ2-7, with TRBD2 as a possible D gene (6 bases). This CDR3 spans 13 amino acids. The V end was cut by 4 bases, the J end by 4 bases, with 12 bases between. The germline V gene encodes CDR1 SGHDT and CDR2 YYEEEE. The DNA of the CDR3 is TGTGCCAGCAGCCACCGGGGGTTGTACGAGCAGTACTTC. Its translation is CASSHRGLYEQYF. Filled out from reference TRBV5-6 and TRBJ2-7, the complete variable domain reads DAGVTQSPTHLIKTRGQQVTLRCSPKSGHDTVSWYQQALGQGPQFIFQYYEEEERQRGNFPDRFSGHQFPNYSSELNVNALLLGDSALYLCASSHRGLYEQYFGPGTRLTVT.

CDR3 nucleotide sequence: TGTGCCAGCTCCGGCACTAGCGGCCTCTGGGATGAGCAGTTCTTC. This encodes CASSGTSGLWDEQFF. The V call is TRBV27, the J call TRBJ2-1; TRBD2 matches at 8 bases. After removal of 8 bases from V and 8 bases from J, the junction contained 14 bases not matched to a gene. This CDR3 has 15 amino acids. Germline V gene lookup returns CDR1 MNHEY and CDR2 SMNVEV (reference sequence).

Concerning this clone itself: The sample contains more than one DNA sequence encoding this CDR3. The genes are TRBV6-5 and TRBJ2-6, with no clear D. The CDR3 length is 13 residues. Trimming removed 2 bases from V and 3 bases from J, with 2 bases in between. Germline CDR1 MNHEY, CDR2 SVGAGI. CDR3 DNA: TGTGCCAGCAGTTACGGTGGGGCCAACGTCCTGACTTTC. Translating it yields CASSYGGANVLTF.

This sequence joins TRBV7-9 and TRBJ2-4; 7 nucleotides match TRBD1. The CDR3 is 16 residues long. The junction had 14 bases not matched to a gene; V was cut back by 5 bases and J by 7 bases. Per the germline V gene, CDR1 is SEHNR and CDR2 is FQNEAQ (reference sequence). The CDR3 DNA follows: TGTGCCAGCAGCAGAGTAGGGGGCGTTGATACGAACATTCAGTACTTC. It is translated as CASSRVGGVDTNIQYF.

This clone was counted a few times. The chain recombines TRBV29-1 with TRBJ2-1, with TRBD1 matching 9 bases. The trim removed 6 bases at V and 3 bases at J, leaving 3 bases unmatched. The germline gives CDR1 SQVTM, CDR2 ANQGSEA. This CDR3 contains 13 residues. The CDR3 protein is CSVPTGGYNEQFF. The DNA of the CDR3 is TGCAGCGTCCCGACAGGGGGCTACAATGAGCAGTTCTTC.

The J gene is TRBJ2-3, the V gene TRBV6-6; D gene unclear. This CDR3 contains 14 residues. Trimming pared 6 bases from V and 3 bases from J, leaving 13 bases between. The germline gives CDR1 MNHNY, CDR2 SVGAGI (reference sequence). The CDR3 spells CASSPGPVTDTQYF. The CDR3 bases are TGTGCCAGCAGCCCTGGCCCCGTTACAGATACGCAGTATTTT.

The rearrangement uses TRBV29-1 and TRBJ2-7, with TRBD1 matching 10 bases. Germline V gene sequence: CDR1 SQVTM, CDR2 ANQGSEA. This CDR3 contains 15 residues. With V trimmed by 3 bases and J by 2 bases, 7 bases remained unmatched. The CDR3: CSVDRTGGTTYEQYF. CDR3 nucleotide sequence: TGCAGCGTTGACCGGACAGGGGGGACGACCTACGAGCAGTACTTC.

For the CDR3, the DNA is TGCAGCGCGGCCCCGACGTCTTTTGTAATGAACACTGAAGCTTTCTTT. Its translation is CSAAPTSFVMNTEAFF. The J gene is TRBJ1-1, the V gene TRBV29-1; D call uncertain. Germline CDR1 SQVTM, CDR2 ANQGSEA. The CDR3 runs 16 residues. V was clipped by 7 bases and J by 0 bases, with 21 bases between them.

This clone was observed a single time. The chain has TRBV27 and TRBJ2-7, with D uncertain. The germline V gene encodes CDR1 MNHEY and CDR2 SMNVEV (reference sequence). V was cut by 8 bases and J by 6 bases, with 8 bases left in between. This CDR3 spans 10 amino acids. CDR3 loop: CASGPGEQYF. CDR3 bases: TGTGCCAGCGGCCCGGGCGAGCAGTACTTC.

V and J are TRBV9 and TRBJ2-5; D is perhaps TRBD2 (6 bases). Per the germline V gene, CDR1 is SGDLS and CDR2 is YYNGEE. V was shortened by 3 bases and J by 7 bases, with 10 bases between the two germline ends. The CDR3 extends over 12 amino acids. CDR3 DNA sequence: TGTGCCAGCAGCGAGGGACTCGGGACCCAGTACTTC. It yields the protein CASSEGLGTQYF.

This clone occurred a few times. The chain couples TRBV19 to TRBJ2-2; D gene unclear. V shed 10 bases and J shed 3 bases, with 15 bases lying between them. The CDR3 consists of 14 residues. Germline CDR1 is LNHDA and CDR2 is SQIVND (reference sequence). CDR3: CATNPRAYTGELFF. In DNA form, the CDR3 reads TGTGCCACCAACCCTAGGGCGTACACCGGGGAGCTGTTTTTT.

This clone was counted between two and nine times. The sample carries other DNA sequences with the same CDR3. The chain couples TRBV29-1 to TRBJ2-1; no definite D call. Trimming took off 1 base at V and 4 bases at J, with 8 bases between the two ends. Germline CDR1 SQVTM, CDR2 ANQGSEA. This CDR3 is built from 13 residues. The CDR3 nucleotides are TGCAGCGTTGAAGGAGGCAGTTACAATGAGCAGTTCTTC. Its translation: CSVEGGSYNEQFF.

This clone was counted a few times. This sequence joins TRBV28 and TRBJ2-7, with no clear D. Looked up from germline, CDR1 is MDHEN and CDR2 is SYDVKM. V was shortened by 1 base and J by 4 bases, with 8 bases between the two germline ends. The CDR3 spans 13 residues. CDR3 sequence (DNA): TGTGCCAGCAGTTTATCTGAATGGTACGAGCAGTACTTC. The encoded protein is CASSLSEWYEQYF. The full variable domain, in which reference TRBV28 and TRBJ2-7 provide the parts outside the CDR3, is DVKVTQSSRYLVKRTGEKVFLECVQDMDHENMFWYRQDPGLGLRLIYFSYDVKMKEKGDIPEGYSVSREKKERFSLILESASTNQTSMYLCASSLSEWYEQYFGPGTRLTVT.

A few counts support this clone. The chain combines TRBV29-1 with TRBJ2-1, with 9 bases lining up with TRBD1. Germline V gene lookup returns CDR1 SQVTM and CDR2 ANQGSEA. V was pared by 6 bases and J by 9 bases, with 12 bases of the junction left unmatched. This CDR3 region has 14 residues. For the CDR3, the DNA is TGCAGCGTGGCAACAGGGGGCTCGGTCGGTGAGCAGTTCTTC. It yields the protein CSVATGGSVGEQFF.

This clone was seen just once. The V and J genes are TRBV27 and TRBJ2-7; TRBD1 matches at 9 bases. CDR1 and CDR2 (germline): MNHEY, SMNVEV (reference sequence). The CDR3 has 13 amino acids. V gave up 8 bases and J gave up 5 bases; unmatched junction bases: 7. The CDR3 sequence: CASSLQGAHEQYF. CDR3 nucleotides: TGTGCCAGCTCGCTACAGGGGGCCCACGAGCAGTACTTC.

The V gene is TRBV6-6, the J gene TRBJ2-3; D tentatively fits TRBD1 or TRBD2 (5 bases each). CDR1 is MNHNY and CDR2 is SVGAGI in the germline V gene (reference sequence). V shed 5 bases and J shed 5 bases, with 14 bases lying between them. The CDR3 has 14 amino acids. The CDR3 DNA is TGTGCCAGCAGTCCCCGGGACCCAGGAGATACGCAGTATTTT. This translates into CASSPRDPGDTQYF.

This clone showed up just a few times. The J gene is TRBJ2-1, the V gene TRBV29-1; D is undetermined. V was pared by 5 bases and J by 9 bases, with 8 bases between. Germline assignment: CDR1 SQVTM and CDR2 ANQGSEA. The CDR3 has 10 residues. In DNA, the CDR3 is TGCAGCGTTTTTTACGCTGAGCAGTTCTTC. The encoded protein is CSVFYAEQFF.

CDR3 DNA: TGTGCCAGCAGTCCGCTCAACGGGCGGCTAGGGACTGAAGCTTTCTTT. Its protein is CASSPLNGRLGTEAFF. This chain uses TRBV28 with TRBJ1-1, with D hard to call. Germline-derived CDR1 and CDR2 are MDHEN and SYDVKM. The CDR3 is made up of 16 amino acids. Trimming pared 5 bases from V and 5 bases from J, leaving 21 bases between.

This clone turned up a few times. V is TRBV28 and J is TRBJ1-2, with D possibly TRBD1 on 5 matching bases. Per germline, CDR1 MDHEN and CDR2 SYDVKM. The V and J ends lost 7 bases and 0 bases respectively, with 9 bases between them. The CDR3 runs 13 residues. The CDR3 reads CASIGEPNYGYTF. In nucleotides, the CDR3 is TGTGCCAGCATAGGGGAGCCTAACTATGGCTACACCTTC.